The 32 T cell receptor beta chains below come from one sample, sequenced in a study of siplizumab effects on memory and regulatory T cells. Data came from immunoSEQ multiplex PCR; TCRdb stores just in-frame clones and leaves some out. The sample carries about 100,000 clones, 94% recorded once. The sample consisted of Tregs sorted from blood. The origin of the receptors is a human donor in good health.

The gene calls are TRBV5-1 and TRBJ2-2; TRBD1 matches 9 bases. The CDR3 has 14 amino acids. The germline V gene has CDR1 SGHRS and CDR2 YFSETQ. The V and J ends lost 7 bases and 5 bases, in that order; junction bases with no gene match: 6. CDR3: CASGGQGRTGELFF. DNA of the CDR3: TGCGCCAGCGGGGGACAGGGAAGGACCGGGGAGCTGTTTTTT.

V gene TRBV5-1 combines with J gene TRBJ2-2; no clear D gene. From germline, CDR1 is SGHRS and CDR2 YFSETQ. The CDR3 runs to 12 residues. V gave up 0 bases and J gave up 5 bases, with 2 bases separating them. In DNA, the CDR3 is TGCGCCAGCAGCTTGGAAACCGGGGAGCTGTTTTTT. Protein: CASSLETGELFF.

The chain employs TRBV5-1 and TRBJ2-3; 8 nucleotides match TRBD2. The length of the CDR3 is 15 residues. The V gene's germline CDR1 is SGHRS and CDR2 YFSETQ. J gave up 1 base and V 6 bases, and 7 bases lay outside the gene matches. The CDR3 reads CASTVSGKGTDTQYF. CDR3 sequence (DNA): TGCGCCAGCACCGTTAGCGGGAAGGGCACAGATACGCAGTATTTT.

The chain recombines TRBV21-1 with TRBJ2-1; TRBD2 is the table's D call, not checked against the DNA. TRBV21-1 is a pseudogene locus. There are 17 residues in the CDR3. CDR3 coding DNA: TGTGCCAGCAGCAAACTAATTGAGGGAGGAACCCTCAATGAGCAGTTCTTC. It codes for CASSKLIEGGTLNEQFF.

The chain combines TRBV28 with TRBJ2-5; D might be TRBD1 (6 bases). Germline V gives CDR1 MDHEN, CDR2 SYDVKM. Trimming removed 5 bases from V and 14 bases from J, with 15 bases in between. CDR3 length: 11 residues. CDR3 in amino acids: CASSADRFYYF. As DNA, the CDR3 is TGTGCCAGCAGTGCGGACAGATTTTATTACTTC.

The CDR3 protein is CASSRDRGNNEQFF. The CDR3, as DNA: TGTGCCAGCAGTCGGGACAGGGGAAACAATGAGCAGTTCTTC. This chain links TRBV7-3 with TRBJ2-1, with TRBD1 matching over 10 bases. CDR3 size: 14 residues. Trimming removed 6 bases from V and 5 bases from J; junction bases left unmatched: 4. Germline assignment: CDR1 SGHTA and CDR2 FQGTGA.

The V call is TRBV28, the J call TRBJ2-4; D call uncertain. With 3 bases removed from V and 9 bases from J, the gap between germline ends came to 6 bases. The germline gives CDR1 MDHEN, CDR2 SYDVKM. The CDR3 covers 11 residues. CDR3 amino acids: CASSLGFIQYF. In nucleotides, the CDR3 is TGTGCCAGCAGTTTGGGGTTCATTCAGTACTTC.

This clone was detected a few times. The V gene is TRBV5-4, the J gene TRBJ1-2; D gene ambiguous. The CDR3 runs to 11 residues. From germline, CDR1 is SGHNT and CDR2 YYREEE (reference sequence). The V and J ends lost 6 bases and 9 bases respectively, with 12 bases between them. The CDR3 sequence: CASKIGRSYTF. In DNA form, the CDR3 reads TGTGCCAGCAAGATTGGGAGAAGCTACACCTTC.

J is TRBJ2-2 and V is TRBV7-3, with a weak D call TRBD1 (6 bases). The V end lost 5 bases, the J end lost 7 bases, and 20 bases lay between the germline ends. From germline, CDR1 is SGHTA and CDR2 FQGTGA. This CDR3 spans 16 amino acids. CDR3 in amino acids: CASSPTTGGGLGELFF. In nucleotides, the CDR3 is TGTGCCAGCAGCCCGACGACAGGAGGTGGGCTCGGGGAGCTGTTTTTT.

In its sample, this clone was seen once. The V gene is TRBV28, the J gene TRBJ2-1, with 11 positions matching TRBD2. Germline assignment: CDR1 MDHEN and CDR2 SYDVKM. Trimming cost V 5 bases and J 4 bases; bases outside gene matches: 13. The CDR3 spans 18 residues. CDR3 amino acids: CASSIYLRGTSGYNEQFF. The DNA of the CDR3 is TGTGCCAGCAGTATCTATCTCCGGGGGACTAGCGGTTACAATGAGCAGTTCTTC.

The CDR3 DNA is TGCGCCAGCAGTGTCTCCAGGGGCGATGGGACCCAGTACTTC. Encoded protein: CASSVSRGDGTQYF. This rearrangement joins TRBV10-1 to TRBJ2-5; maybe TRBD1 (6 bases). CDR3 length equals 14 residues. The V end was cut by 4 bases, the J end by 7 bases, with 16 bases between. CDR1 WNHNN and CDR2 SYGVQD come from the germline V gene (reference sequence).

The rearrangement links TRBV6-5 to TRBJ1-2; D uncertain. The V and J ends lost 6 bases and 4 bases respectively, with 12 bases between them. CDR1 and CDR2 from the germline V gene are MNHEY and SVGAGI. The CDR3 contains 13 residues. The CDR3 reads CASRKNEGYGYTF. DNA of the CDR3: TGTGCCAGCAGAAAAAATGAGGGCTATGGCTACACCTTC.

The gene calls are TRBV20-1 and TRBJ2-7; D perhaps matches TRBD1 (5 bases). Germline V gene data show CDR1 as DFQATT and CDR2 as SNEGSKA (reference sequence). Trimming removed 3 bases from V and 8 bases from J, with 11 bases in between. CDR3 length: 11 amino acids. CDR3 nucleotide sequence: TGCAGTGCTAGTTCTGGGGCGAAGCAGTACTTC. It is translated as CSASSGAKQYF.

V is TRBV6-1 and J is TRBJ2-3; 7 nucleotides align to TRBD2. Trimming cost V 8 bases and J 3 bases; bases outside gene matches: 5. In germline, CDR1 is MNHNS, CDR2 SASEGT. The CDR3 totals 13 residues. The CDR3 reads CASVRLATDTQYF. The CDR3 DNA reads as TGTGCCAGCGTCCGACTAGCAACAGATACGCAGTATTTT.

DNA for the CDR3: TGTGCCAGCTCACCATTGGGAGCGGGATTGACAGATACGCAGTATTTT. Its protein product is CASSPLGAGLTDTQYF. The V gene is TRBV18, the J gene TRBJ2-3; 7 bases match TRBD2. Germline V lookup: CDR1 KGHSH, CDR2 LQKENI. V lost 2 bases and J lost 3; bases outside the gene matches: 8. The CDR3 runs 16 residues.

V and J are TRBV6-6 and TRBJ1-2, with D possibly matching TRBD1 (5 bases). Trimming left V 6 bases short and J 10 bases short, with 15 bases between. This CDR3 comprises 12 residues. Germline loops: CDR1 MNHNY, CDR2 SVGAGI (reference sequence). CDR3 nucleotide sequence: TGTGCCAGCAGATTAGTATTGGGGGACTACACCTTC. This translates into CASRLVLGDYTF.

As DNA, the CDR3 is TGTGCCAGCACCACGCGGGAGTACGGGGAGCTGTTTTTT. Translating it yields CASTTREYGELFF. The V call is TRBV6-5, the J call TRBJ2-2; 7 nucleotides align to TRBD2. The CDR3 spans 13 residues. Germline assignment: CDR1 MNHEY and CDR2 SVGAGI. Trimming took 7 bases from V and 7 from J; bases not matched to a gene: 6.

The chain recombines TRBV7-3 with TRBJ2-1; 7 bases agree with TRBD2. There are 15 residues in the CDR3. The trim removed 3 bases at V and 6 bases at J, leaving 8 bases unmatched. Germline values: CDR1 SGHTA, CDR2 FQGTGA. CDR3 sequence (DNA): TGTGCCAGCAGCTTTGGGCTAGCGGCATTCAATGAGCAGTTCTTC. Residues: CASSFGLAAFNEQFF.

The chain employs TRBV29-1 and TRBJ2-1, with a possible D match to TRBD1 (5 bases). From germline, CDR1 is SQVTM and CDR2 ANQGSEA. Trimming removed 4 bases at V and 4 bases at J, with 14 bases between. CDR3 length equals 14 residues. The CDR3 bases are TGCAGCGTTGCAGGGCTGGCGAGTTACAATGAGCAGTTCTTC. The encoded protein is CSVAGLASYNEQFF.

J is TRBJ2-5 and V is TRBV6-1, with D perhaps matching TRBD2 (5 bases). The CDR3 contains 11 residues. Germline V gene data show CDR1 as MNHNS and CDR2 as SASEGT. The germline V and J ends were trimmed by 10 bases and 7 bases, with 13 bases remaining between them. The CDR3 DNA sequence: TGTGCCACCCTACCCGCGGGGACCCAGTACTTC. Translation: CATLPAGTQYF.

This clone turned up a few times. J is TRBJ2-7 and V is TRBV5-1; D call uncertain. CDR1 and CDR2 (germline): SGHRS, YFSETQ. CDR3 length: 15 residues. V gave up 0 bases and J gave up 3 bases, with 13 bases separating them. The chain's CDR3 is CASSLDRVLLYEQYF. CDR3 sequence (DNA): TGCGCCAGCAGCTTGGACCGGGTCCTTCTCTACGAGCAGTACTTC.

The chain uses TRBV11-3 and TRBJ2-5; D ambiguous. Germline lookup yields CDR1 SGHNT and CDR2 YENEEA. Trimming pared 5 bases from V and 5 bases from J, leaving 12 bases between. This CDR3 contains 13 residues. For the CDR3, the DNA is TGTGCCAGCAGCACAGACACGCGGGAGACCCAGTACTTC. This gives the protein CASSTDTRETQYF.

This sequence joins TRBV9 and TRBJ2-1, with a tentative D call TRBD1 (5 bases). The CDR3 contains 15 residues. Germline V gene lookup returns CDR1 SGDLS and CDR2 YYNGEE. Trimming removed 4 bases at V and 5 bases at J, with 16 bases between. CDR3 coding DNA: TGTGCCAGCAGCTTCAGGGCTACCTCTAACAATGAGCAGTTCTTC. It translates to CASSFRATSNNEQFF. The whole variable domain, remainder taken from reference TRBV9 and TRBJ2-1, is DSGVTQTPKHLITATGQRVTLRCSPRSGDLSVYWYQQSLDQGLQFLIQYYNGEERAKGNILERFSAQQFPDLHSELNLSSLELGDSALYFCASSFRATSNNEQFFGPGTRLTVL.

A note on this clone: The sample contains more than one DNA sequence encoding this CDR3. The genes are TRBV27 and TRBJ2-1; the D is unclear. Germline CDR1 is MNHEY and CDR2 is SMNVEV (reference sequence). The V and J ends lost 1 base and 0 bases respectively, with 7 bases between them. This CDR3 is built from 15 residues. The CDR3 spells CASSLWGSSYNEQFF. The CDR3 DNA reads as TGTGCCAGCAGTTTATGGGGTAGCTCCTACAATGAGCAGTTCTTC.

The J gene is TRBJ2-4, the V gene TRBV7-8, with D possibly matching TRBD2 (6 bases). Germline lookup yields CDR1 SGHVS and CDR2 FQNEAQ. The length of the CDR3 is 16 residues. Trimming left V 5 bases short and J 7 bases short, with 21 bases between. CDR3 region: CASSPPPGGMGNIQYF. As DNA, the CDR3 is TGTGCCAGCAGCCCGCCCCCTGGGGGGATGGGGAACATTCAGTACTTC.

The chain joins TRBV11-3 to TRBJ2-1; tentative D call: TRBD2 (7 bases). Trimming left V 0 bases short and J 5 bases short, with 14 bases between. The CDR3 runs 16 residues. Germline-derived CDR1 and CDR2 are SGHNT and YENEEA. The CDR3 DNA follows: TGTGCCAGCAGCTTAGATTTAAGGGGGGGGAACAATGAGCAGTTCTTC. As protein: CASSLDLRGGNNEQFF.

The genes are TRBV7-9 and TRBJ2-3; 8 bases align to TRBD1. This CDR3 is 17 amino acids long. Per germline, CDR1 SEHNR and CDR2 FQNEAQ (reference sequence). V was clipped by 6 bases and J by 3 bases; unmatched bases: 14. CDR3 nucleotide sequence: TGTGCCAGCAGTTTACCGGGACAGGCTCTTCGGACAGATACGCAGTATTTT. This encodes CASSLPGQALRTDTQYF. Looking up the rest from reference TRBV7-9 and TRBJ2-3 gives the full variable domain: DTGVSQNPRHKITKRGQNVTFRCDPISEHNRLYWYRQTLGQGPEFLTYFQNEAQLEKSRLLSDRFSAERPKGSFSTLEIQRTEQGDSAMYLCASSLPGQALRTDTQYFGPGTRLTVL.

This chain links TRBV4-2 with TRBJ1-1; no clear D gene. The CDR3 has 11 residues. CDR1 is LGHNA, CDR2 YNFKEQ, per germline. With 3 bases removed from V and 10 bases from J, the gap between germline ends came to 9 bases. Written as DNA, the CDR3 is TGTGCCAGCAGCCACCGACGTGTAGCTTTCTTT. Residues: CASSHRRVAFF.

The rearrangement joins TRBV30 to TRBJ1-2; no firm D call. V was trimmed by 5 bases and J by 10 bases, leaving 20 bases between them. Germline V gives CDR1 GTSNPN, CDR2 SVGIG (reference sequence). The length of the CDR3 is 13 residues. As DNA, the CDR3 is TGTGCCTGGTCAGGAGTTTCGACATCGCTCTACACCTTC. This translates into CAWSGVSTSLYTF.

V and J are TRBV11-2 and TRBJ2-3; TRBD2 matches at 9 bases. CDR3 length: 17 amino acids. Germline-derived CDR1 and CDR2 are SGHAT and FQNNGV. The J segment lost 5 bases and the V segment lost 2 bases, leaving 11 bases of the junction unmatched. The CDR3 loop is CASSLLGLAGWVDTQYF. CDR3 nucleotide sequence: TGTGCCAGCAGCTTATTAGGTCTAGCGGGATGGGTAGATACGCAGTATTTT.

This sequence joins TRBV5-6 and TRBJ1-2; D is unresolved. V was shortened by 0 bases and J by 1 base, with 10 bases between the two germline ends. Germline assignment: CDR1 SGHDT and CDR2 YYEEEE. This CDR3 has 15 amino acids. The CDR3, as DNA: TGTGCCAGCAGCTTGGGGCCGGGGAATAACTATGGCTACACCTTC. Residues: CASSLGPGNNYGYTF.

Written as DNA, the CDR3 is TGTGCCAGCAGCTTAGTGCCGGGACTAGCGTTCGATGAGCAGTTCTTC. This sequence encodes CASSLVPGLAFDEQFF. The rearrangement joins TRBV11-2 to TRBJ2-1; 10 nucleotides agree with TRBD2. Germline trimming cut 1 base from V and 8 bases from J; bases unmatched to any gene: 8. The CDR3 covers 16 residues. CDR1 and CDR2 from the germline V gene are SGHAT and FQNNGV.